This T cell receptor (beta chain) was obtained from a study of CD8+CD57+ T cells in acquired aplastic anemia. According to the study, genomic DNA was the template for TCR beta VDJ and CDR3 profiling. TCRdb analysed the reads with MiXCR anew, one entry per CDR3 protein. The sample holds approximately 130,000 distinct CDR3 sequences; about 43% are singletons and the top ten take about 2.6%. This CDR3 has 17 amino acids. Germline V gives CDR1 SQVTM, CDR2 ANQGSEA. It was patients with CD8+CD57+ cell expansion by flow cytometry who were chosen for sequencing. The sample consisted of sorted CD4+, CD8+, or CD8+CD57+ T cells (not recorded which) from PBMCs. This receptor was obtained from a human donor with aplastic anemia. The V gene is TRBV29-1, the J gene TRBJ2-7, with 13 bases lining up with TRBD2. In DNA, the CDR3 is TGCAGTGCCTCGGGACTAGCGGGGCCCCAAATTCCCTACGAGCAGTACTTC. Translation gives CSASGLAGPQIPYEQYF.